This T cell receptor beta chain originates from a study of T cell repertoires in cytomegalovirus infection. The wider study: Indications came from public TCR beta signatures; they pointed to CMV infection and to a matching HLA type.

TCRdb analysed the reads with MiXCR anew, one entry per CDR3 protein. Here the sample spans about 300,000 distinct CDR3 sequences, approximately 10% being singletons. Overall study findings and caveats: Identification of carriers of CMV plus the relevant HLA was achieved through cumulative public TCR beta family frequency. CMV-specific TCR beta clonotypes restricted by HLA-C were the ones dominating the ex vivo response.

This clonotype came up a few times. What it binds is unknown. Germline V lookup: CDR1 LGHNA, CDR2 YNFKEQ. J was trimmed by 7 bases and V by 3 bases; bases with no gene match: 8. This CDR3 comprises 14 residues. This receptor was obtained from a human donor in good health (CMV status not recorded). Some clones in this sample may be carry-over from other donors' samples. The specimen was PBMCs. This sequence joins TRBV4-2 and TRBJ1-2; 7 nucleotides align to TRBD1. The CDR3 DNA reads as TGTGCCAGCAGCCAGGGGCAGGGGGTCGTTGGCTACACCTTC. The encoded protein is CASSQGQGVVGYTF.